The clone carrying this TCR beta chain was detected only a few times. Its antigen is currently unknown. Per germline, CDR1 SGHTA and CDR2 FQGNSA. V shed 4 bases and J shed 0 bases, with 16 bases lying between them. CDR3 size: 18 residues. These data are taken from a study of OX40 agonist ivuxolimab in advanced cancers. The wider study: Dose-escalation patients had hepatocellular carcinoma, melanoma, renal cell or head and neck cancer. Of mixed ages from about 23 to 79 and averaging around 60 years, the group was roughly 83% male.

Study results and limitations: Expanded peripheral T cells had an undetermined antigen specificity.

Sequencing used immunoSEQ multiplex PCR; TCRdb keeps in-frame clones, though not all of them. The repertoire has about 76,000 clones, 85% of them found once; the top ten carry roughly 3.1%. Individuals having autoimmune disease history or systemic immunosuppression were not enrolled. Sequencing was performed on CD4+ or CD8+ T cells sorted from blood, taken in a trial of the OX40 agonist ivuxolimab. V usage is TRBV7-2 and J usage is TRBJ2-6; either TRBD1 or TRBD2 may fit D (6 bases each). This receptor was obtained from an adult with an advanced solid tumor such as melanoma, head and neck, liver or kidney cancer. The CDR3 bases are TGTGCCAGCAGCTCGTACTCCGGGGGCGCCTCTGGGGCCAACGTCCTGACTTTC. Translating gives CASSSYSGGASGANVLTF. The entire variable domain, with the rest obtained from reference TRBV7-2 and TRBJ2-6, is as follows: GAGVSQSPSNKVTEKGKDVELRCDPISGHTALYWYRQSLGQGLEFLIYFQGNSAPDKSGLPSDRFSAERTGGSVSTLTIQRTQQEDSAVYLCASSSYSGGASGANVLTFGAGSRLTVL.